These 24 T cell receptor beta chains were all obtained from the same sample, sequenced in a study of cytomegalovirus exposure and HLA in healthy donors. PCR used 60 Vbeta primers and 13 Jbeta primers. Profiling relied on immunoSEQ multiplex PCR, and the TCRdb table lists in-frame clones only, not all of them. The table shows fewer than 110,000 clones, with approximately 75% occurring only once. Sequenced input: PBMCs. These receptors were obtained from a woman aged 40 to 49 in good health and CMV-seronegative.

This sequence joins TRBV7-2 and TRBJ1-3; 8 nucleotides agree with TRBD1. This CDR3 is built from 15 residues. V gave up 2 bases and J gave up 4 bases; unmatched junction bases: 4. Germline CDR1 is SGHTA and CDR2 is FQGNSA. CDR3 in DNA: TGTGCCAGCAGCTTACAGGGGGCTGCAGGAAACACCATATATTTT. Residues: CASSLQGAAGNTIYF.

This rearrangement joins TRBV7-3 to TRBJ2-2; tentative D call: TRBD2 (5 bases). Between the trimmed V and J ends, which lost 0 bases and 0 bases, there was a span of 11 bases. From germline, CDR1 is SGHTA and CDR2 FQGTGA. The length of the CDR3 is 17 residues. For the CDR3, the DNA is TGTGCCAGCAGCTTAACAGACTATACTGCGAACACCGGGGAGCTGTTTTTT. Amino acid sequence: CASSLTDYTANTGELFF.

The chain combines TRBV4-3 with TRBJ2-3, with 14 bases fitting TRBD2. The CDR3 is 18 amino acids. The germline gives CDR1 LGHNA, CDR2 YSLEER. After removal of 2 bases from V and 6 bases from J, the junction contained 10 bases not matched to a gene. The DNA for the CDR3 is TGCGCCAGCAGCCAATACTCGGGACTAGCGGGGGAGGGGGATACGCAGTATTTT. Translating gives CASSQYSGLAGEGDTQYF.

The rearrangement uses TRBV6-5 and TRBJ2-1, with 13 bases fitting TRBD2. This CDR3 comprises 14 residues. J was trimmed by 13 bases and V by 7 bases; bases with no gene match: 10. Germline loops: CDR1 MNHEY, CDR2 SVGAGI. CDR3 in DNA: TGTGCCAGCAAGACTAGCGGGAGGTCCCGGGGACAGTTCTTC. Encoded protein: CASKTSGRSRGQFF.

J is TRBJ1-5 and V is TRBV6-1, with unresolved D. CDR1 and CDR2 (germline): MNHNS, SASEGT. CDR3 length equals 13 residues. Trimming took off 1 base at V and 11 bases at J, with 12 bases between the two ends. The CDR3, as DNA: TGTGCCAGCAGTGAAGAGCGGTCCGTGGCCCAGCATTTT. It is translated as CASSEERSVAQHF.

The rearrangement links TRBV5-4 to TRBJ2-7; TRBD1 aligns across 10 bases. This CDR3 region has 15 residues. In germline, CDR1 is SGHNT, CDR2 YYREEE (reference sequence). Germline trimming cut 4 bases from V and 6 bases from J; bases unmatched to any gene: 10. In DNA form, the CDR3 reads TGTGCCAGCAGCGGTGGGACAGGGGCCTTCGGCGAGCAGTACTTC. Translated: CASSGGTGAFGEQYF.

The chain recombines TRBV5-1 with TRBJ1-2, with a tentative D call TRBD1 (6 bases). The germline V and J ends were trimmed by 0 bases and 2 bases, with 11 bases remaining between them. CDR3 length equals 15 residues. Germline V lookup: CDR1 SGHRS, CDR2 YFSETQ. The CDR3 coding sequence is TGCGCCAGCAGCTTGGGATCAGGGGCGAACTATGGCTACACCTTC. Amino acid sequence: CASSLGSGANYGYTF.

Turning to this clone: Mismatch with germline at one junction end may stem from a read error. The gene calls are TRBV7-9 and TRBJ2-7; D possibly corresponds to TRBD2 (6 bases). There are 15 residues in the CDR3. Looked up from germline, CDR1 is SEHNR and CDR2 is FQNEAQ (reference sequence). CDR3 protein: CSSSSGSRGSYEQYF. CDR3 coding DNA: TGTTCCAGCAGCTCCGGGAGTAGGGGCTCCTACGAGCAGTACTTC.

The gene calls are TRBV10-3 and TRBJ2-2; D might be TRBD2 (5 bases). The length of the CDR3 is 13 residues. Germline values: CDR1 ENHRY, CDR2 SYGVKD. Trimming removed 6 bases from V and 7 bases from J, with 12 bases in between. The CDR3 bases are TGTGCCATCAGCCCCTCCGGGGACGGGGAGCTGTTTTTT. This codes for CAISPSGDGELFF.

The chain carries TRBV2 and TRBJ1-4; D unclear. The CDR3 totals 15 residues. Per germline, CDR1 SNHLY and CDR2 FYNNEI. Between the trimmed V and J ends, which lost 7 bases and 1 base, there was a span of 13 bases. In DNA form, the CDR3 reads TGTGCCAGCAAAGAAACCAGGTTAACTAATGAAAAACTGTTTTTT. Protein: CASKETRLTNEKLFF.

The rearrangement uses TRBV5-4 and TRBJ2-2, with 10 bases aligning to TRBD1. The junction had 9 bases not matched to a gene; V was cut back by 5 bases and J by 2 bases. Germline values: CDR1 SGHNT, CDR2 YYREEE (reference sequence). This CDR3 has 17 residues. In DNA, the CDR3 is TGTGCCAGCAGTCAGGGGACAGGGGCAATAAACACCGGGGAGCTGTTTTTT. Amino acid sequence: CASSQGTGAINTGELFF.

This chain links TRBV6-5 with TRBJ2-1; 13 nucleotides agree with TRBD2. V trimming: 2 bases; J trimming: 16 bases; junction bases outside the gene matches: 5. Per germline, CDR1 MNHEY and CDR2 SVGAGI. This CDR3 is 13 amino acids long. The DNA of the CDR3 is TGTGCCAGCAGTTACGGGACTAGCGGGGTGTCTTTCTTC. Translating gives CASSYGTSGVSFF.

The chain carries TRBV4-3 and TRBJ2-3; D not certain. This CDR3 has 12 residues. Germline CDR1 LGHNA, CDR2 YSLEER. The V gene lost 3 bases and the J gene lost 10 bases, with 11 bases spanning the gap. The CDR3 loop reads CASSHIGESQYF. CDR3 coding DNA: TGCGCCAGCAGCCATATTGGTGAGTCGCAGTATTTT.

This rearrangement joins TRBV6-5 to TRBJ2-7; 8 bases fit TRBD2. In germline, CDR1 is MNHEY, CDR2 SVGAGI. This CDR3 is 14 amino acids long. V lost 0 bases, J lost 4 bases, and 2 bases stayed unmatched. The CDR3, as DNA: TGTGCCAGCAGTTACTCGGCGGGGGGTTACGAGCAGTACTTC. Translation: CASSYSAGGYEQYF.

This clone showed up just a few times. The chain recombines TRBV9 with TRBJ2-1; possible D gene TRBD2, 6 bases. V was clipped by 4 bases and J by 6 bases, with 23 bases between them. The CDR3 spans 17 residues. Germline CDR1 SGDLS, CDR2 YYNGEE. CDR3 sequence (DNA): TGTGCCAGCAGCCCCGGCCCCGCGGGACCACTCTTCAATGAGCAGTTCTTC. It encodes CASSPGPAGPLFNEQFF.

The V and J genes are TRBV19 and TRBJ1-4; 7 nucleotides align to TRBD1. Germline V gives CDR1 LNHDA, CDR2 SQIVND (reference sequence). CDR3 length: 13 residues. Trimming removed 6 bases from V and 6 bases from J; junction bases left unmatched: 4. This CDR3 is CASSRDSHEKLFF. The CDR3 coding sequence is TGTGCCAGTAGCCGGGACAGCCATGAAAAACTGTTTTTT.

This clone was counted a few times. CDR3 DNA: TGTGCCAGCTCCAAAGCAGGGTTGGAGGAAAAACTGTTTTTT. Amino acid sequence: CASSKAGLEEKLFF. J is TRBJ1-4 and V is TRBV18; D is possibly TRBD1 (5 bases). The CDR3 spans 14 residues. Trimming pared 6 bases from V and 8 bases from J, leaving 16 bases between. Germline V lookup: CDR1 KGHSH, CDR2 LQKENI.

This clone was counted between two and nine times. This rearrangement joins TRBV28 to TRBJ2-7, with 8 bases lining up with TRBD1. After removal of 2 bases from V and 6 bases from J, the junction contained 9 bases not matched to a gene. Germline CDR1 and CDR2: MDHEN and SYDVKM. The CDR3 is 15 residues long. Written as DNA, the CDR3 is TGTGCCAGCAGTTTAGGTGGACAGGGCATCGGCGAGCAGTACTTC. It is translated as CASSLGGQGIGEQYF.

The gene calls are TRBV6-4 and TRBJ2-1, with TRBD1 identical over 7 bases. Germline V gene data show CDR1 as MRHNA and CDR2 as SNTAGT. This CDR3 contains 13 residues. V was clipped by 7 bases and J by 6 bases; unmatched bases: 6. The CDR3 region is CASKGTGVNEQFF. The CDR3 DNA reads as TGTGCCAGCAAGGGAACAGGGGTCAATGAGCAGTTCTTC.

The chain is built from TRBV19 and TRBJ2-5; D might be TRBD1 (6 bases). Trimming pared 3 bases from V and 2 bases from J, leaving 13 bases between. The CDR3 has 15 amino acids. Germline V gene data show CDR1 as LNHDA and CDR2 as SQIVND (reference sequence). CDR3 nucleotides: TGTGCCAGTAGTATGCAACAGGGAAATCAAGAGACCCAGTACTTC. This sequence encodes CASSMQQGNQETQYF.

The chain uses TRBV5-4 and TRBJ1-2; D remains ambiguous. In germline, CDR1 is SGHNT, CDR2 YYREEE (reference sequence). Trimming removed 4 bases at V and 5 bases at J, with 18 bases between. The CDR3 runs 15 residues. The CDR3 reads CASSRTHSWEYGYTF. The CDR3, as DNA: TGTGCCAGCAGCAGGACTCACAGCTGGGAGTATGGCTACACCTTC.

This CDR3 reads CAISESDRGPETQYF. The CDR3 DNA sequence: TGTGCCATCAGTGAGTCGGACAGGGGGCCAGAGACCCAGTACTTC. The chain links TRBV10-3 to TRBJ2-5; 11 bases map to TRBD1. The CDR3 runs to 15 residues. Germline lookup yields CDR1 ENHRY and CDR2 SYGVKD. V lost 0 bases to trimming and J lost 4 bases; unmatched junction nucleotides: 1.

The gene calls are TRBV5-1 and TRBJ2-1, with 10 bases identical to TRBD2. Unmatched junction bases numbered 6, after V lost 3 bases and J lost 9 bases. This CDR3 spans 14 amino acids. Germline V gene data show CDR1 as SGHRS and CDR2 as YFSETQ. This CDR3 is CASSSSGGAREQFF. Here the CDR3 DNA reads TGCGCCAGCAGCTCCAGCGGGGGGGCCCGTGAGCAGTTCTTC.

The CDR3 sequence: CASSQGGLAGIGTGELFF. Written as DNA, the CDR3 is TGCGCCAGCAGCCAAGGGGGACTAGCGGGGATTGGCACCGGGGAGCTGTTTTTT. The chain is built from TRBV4-1 and TRBJ2-2; 13 positions match TRBD2. Trimming at V came to 1 base and at J to 4 bases, leaving 6 bases not matched to a gene. Germline-derived CDR1 and CDR2 are MGHRA and YSYEKL. The CDR3 has 18 amino acids.